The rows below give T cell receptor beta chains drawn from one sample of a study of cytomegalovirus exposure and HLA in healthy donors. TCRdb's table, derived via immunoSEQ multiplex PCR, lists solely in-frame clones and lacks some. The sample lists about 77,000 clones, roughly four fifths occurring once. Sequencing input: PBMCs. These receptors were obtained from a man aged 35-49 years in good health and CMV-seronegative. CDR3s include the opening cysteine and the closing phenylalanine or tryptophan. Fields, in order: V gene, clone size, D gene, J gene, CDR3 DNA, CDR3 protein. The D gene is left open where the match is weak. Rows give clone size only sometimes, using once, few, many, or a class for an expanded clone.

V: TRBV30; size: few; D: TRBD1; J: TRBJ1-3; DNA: TGTGCCTGGAGTCGGGACAGCGGCTCTGGAAACACCATATATTTT; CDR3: CAWSRDSGSGNTIYF
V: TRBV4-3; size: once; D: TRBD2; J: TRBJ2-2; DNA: TGCGCCAGCAGCCTCCGGACTAGCGGGGATACCGGGGAGCTGTTTTTT; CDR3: CASSLRTSGDTGELFF
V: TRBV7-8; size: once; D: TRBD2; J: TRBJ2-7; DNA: TGTGCCAGCAGACCAAGGACTAGCGGGAGGGCCTACGAGCAGTACTTC; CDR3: CASRPRTSGRAYEQYF
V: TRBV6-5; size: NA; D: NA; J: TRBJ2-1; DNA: TGTGCCAGCAGTTTAGCGGAGCCCCATGAGCAGTTCTTC; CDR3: CASSLAEPHEQFF
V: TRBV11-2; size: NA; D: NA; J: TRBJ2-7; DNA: TGTGCCAGCAGCTTAGAGCGGAGCTCCTACGAGCAGTACTTC; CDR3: CASSLERSSYEQYF
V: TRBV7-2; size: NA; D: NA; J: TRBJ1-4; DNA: TGTGCCAGCAGCTTACTTAGGGGTAAGCGAGAAAAACTGTTTTTT; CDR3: CASSLLRGKREKLFF
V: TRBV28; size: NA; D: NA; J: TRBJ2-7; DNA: TGTGCCAGCATAACACTTGGACAGGAGCAGTACTTC; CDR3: CASITLGQEQYF
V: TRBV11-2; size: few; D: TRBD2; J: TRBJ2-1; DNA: TGTGCCAGCAGCTTAGGGGGACTAGCGGGGTATGAGCAGTTCTTC; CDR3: CASSLGGLAGYEQFF
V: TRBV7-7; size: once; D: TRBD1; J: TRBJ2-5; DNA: TGTGCTAGCAGCTCGGACAGGGGGGGGGAGACCCAGTACTTC; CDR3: CASSSDRGGETQYF
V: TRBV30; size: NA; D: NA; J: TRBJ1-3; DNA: TGTGCCTGGAGTGACTCCAGGGGCTCTGGAAACACCATATATTTT; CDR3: CAWSDSRGSGNTIYF
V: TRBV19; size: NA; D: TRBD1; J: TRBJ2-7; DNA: TGTGCCAGTAGCACCACGAAGGGACAGGGCTCCTACGAGCAGTACTTC; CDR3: CASSTTKGQGSYEQYF
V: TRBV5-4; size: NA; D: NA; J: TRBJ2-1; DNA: TGTGCCAGCAGCTTGGCCCTTGTGAATGAGCAGTTCTTC; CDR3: CASSLALVNEQFF
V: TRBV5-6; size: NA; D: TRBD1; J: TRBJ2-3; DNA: TGTGCCAGCAGCTTGGTGGGACAGGGGGTTGCAGATACGCAGTATTTT; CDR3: CASSLVGQGVADTQYF
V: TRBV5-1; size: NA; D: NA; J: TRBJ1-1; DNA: TGCGCCAGCAGCTTGGCAGGGGATACTGAAGCTTTCTTT; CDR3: CASSLAGDTEAFF
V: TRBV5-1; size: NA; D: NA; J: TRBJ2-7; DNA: TGCGCCAGCAGCTCGTACAGCGGGCAAGGGGAGCAGTACTTC; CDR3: CASSSYSGQGEQYF
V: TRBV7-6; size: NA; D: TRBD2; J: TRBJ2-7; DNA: TGTGCCAGCAGCCGCGCTAGCGGGAGTTCCTACGAGCAGTACTTC; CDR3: CASSRASGSSYEQYF
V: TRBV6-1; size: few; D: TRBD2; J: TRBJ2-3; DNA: TGTGCCAGCAGTGATGGACTAGCCATACCGCAGTATTTT; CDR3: CASSDGLAIPQYF
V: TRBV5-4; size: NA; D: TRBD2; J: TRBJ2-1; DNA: TGTGCCAGCAGCTTTAAGCGGGAGGTTCACAATGAGCAGTTCTTC; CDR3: CASSFKREVHNEQFF
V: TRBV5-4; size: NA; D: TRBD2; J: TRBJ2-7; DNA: TGTGCCAGCAGCTTAGAAATAGCGGGACGCGAGCAGTACTTC; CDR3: CASSLEIAGREQYF
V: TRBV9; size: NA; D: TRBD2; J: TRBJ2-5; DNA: TGTGCCAGCAGCGTAGGGGCTAGCGGGGAAGAGACCCAGTACTTC; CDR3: CASSVGASGEETQYF
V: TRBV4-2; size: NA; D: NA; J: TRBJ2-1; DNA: TGTGCCAGCAGCCGCGTCGGGGATGAGCAGTTCTTC; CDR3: CASSRVGDEQFF
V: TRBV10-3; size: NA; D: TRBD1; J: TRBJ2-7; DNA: TGTGCCATCAGTGAGGACAGGGGCGAGCAGTACTTC; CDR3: CAISEDRGEQYF
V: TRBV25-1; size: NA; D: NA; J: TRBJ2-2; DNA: TGTGCCAGCAGTGACCCTGGTTTAGTCACCGGGGAGCTGTTTTTT; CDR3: CASSDPGLVTGELFF
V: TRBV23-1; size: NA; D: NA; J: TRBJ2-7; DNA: TGCGCCAGCAGTCGGACAGAACTCCACTACGAGCAGTACTTC; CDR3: CASSRTELHYEQYF
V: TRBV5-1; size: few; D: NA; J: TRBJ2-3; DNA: TGCGCCAGCAGCTCCATGGGGGGGCGCACAGATACGCAGTATTTT; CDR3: CASSSMGGRTDTQYF
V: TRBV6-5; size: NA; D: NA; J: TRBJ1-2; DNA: TGTGCCAGCAGTTACACTCAGGGATTGGGTAACTATGGCTACACCTTC; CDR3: CASSYTQGLGNYGYTF
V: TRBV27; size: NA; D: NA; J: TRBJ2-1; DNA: TGTGCCAGCAGTCTCCGGGGGACGACCAACTCCTACAATGAGCAGTTCTTC; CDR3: CASSLRGTTNSYNEQFF
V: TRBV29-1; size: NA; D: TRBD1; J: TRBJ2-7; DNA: TGCAGCGTTGAAGATGGGGCAGGGGGATTTAAGGAGCAGTACTTC; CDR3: CSVEDGAGGFKEQYF
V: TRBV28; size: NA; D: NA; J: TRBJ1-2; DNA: TGTGCCAGCAGGAAACACCCCAACTATGGCTACACCTTC; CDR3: CASRKHPNYGYTF